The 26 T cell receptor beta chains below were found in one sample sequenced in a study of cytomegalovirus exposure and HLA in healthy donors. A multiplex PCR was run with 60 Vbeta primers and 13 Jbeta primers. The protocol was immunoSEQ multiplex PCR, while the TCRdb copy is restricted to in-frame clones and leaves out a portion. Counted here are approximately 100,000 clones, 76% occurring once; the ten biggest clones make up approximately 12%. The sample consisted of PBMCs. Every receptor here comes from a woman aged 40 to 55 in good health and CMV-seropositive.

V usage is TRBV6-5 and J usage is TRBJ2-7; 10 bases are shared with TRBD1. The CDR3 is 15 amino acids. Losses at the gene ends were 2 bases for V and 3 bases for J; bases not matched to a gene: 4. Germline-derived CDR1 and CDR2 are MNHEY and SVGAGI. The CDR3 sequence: CASSYRDRGIYEQYF. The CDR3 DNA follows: TGTGCCAGCAGTTACAGGGACAGGGGAATCTACGAGCAGTACTTC.

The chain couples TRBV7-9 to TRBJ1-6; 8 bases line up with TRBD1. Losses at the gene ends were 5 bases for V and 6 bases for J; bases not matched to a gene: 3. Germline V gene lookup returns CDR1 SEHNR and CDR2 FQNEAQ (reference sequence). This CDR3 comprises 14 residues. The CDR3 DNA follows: TGTGCCAGCAGCACAACAGGGGGTAATTCACCCCTCCACTTT. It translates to CASSTTGGNSPLHF.

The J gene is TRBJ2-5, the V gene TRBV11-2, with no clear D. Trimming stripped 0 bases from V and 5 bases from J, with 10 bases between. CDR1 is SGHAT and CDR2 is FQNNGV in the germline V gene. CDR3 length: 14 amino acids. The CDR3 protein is CASSLESILETQYF. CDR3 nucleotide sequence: TGTGCCAGCAGCTTAGAGTCAATTTTGGAGACCCAGTACTTC.

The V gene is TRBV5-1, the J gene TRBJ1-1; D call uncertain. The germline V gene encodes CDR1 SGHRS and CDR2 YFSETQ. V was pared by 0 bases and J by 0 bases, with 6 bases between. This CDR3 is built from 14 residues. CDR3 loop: CASSLVAVNTEAFF. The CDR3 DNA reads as TGCGCCAGCAGCTTGGTTGCGGTGAACACTGAAGCTTTCTTT.

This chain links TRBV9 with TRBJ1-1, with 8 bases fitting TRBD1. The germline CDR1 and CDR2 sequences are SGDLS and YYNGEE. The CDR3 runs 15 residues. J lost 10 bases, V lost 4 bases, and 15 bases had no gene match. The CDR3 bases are TGTGCCAGCAGCCCCAGGACAGGGAACGCGCTACGAGCTTTCTTT. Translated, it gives CASSPRTGNALRAFF.

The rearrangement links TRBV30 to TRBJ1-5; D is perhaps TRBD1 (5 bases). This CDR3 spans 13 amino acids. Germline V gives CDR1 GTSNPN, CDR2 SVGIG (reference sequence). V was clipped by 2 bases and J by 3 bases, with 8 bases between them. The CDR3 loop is CAWSKTDNQPQHF. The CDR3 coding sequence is TGTGCCTGGAGTAAGACAGACAATCAGCCCCAGCATTTT.

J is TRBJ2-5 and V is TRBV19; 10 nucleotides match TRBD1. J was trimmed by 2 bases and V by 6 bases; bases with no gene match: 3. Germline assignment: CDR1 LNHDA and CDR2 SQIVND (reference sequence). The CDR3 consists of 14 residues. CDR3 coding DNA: TGTGCCAGTAGAAGGACAGGGGGTCAAGAGACCCAGTACTTC. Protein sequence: CASRRTGGQETQYF. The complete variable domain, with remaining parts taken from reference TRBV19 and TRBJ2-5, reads DGGITQSPKYLFRKEGQNVTLSCEQNLNHDAMYWYRQDPGQGLRLIYYSQIVNDFQKGDIAEGYSVSREKKESFPLTVTSAQKNPTAFYLCASRRTGGQETQYFGPGTRLLVL.

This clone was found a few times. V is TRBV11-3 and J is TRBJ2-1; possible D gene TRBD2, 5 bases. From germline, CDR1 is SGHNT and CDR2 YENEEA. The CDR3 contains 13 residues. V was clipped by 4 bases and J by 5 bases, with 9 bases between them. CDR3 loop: CASSSPRDNEQFF. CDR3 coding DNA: TGTGCCAGCAGCTCCCCGAGGGACAATGAGCAGTTCTTC.

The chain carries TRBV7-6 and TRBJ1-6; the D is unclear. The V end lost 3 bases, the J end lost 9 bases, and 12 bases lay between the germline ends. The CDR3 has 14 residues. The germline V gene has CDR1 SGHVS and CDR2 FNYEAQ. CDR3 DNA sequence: TGTGCCAGCAGCTTTGGTCAGGATTTTTCACCCCTCCACTTT. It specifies CASSFGQDFSPLHF.

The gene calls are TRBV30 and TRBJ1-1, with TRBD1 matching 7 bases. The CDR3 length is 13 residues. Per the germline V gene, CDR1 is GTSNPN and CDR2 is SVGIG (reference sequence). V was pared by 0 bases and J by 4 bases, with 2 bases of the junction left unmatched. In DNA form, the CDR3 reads TGTGCCTGGAGTGTCGCAGGGGGCACTGAAGCTTTCTTT. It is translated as CAWSVAGGTEAFF.

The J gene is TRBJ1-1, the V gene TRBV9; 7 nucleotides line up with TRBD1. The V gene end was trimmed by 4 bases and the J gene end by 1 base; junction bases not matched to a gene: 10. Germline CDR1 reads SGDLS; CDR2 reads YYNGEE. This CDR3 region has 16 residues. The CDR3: CASSFRDSLRNTEAFF. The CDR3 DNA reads TGTGCCAGCAGCTTCCGGGACAGTCTTAGGAACACTGAAGCTTTCTTT. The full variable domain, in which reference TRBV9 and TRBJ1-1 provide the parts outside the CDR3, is DSGVTQTPKHLITATGQRVTLRCSPRSGDLSVYWYQQSLDQGLQFLIQYYNGEERAKGNILERFSAQQFPDLHSELNLSSLELGDSALYFCASSFRDSLRNTEAFFGQGTRLTVV.

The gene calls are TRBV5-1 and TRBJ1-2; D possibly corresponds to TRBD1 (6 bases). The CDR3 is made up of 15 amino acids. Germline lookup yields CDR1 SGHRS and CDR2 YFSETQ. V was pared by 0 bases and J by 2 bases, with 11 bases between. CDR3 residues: CASSLEGGANYGYTF. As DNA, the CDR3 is TGCGCCAGCAGCTTGGAGGGGGGGGCAAACTATGGCTACACCTTC.

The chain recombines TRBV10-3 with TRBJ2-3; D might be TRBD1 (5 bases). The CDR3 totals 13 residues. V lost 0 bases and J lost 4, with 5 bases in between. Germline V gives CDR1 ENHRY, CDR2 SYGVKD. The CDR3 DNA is TGTGCCATCAGTGAGTCAGGGGCAGATACGCAGTATTTT. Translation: CAISESGADTQYF.

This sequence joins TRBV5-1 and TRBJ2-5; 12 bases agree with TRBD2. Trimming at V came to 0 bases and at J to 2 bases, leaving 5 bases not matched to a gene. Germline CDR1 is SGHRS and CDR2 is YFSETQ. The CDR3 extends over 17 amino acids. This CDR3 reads CASSLGLAGAPQETQYF. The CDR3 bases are TGCGCCAGCAGCTTGGGACTAGCGGGGGCACCACAAGAGACCCAGTACTTC.

As DNA, the CDR3 is TGTGCCTGGGATGCCATCGGGAACTATGGCTACACCTTC. This encodes CAWDAIGNYGYTF. This rearrangement joins TRBV30 to TRBJ1-2; D remains ambiguous. The CDR3 extends over 13 amino acids. Germline lookup yields CDR1 GTSNPN and CDR2 SVGIG (reference sequence). Deletions cut 5 bases from V and 2 bases from J, with 12 bases between.

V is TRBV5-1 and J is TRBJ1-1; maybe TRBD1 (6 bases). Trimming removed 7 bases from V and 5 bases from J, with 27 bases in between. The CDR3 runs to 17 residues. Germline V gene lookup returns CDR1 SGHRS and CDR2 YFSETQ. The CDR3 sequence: CASATQPGNRDGTEAFF. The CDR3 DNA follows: TGCGCCAGCGCGACCCAACCCGGTAACAGGGATGGGACTGAAGCTTTCTTT.

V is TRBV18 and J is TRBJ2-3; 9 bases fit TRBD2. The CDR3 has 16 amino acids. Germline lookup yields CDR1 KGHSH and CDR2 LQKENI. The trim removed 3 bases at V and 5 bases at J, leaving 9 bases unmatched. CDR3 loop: CASSPTTGREGDTQYF. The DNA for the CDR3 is TGTGCCAGCTCACCGACGACAGGGCGGGAGGGAGATACGCAGTATTTT.

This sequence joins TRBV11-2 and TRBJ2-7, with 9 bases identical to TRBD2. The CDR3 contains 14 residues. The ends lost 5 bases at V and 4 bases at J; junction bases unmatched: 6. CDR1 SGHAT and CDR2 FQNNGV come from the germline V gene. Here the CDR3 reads CASSPRGGLYEQYF. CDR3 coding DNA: TGTGCCAGCAGCCCGCGGGGGGGCCTATACGAGCAGTACTTC.

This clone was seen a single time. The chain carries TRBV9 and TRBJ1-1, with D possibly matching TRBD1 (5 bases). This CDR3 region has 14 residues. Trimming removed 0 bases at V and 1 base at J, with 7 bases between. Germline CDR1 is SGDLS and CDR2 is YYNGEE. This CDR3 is CASSVVGQNTEAFF. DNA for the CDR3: TGTGCCAGCAGCGTAGTCGGACAGAACACTGAAGCTTTCTTT.

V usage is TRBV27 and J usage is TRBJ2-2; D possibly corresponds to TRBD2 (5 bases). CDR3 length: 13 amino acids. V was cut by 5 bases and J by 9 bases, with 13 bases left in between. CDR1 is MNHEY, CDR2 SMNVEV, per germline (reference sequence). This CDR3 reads CASSRGPRRELFF. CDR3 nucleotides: TGTGCCAGCAGTCGAGGGCCCAGGCGGGAGCTGTTTTTT.

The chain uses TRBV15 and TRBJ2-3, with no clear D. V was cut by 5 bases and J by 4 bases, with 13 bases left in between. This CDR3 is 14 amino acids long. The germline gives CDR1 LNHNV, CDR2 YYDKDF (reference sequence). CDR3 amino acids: CATSGPPLPDTQYF. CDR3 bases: TGTGCCACCAGCGGCCCCCCACTACCAGATACGCAGTATTTT.

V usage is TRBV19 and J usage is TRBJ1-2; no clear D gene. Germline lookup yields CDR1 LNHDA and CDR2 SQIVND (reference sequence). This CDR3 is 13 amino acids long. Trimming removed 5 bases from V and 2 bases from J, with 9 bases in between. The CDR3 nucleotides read TGTGCCAGTAGTCTCGGGGAGAACTATGGCTACACCTTC. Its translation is CASSLGENYGYTF.

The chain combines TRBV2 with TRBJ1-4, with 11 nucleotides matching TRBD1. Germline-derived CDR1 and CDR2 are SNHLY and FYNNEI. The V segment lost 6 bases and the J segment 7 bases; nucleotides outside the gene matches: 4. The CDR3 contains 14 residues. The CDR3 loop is CASSGDRGGEKLFF. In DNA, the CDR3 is TGTGCCAGCAGCGGGGACAGGGGGGGTGAAAAACTGTTTTTT.

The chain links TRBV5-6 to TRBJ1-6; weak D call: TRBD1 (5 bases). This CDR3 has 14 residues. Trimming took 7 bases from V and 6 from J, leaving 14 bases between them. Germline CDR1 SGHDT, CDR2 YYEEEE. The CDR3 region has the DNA TGTGCCAGCCAAGGGGTTAGCCTTAATTCACCCCTCCACTTT. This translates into CASQGVSLNSPLHF.

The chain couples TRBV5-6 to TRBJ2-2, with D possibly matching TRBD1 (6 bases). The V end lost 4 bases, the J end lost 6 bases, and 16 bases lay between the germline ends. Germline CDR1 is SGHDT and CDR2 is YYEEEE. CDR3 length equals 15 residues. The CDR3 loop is CASSLVVGAAGELFF. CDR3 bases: TGTGCCAGCAGCCTGGTGGTGGGGGCAGCCGGGGAGCTGTTTTTT.

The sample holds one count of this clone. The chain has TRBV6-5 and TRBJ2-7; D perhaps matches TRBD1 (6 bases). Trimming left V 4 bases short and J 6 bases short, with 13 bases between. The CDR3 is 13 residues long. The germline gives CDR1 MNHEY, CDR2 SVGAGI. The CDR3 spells CASSLRQVGEQYF. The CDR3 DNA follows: TGTGCCAGCAGTTTACGACAGGTTGGCGAGCAGTACTTC.